Listed below are T cell receptor beta chains from one sample, sequenced in a study of blood T cell repertoires in COVID-19. Profiling relied on immunoSEQ multiplex PCR, and the TCRdb table lists in-frame clones only, not all of them. The table has over 250,000 clones, around 87% seen once. Sequencing used PBMCs or T cells enriched from blood (not recorded which). These receptor sequences come from a woman aged 18-29 years who had recovered from COVID-19. Each CDR3 is given with its conserved first and last residue. D genes are given only for firm matches. A clone size is listed for some rows: how often the clone was seen (once, few, many), or a class if it is expanded.

J gene,clone size,V gene,D gene,CDR3 protein,CDR3 DNA
TRBJ1-1,.,TRBV7-2,TRBD1,CASSKDRMGNTEAFF,TGTGCCAGCAGCAAGGACAGGATGGGGAACACTGAAGCTTTCTTT
TRBJ1-2,.,TRBV10-3,.,CAISEPRVGYTF,TGTGCCATCAGTGAACCCAGGGTCGGGTACACCTTC
TRBJ1-2,.,TRBV12-3/TRBV12-4,.,CASSLTGRGYTF,TGTGCCAGCAGTTTAACAGGCCGGGGCTACACCTTC
TRBJ2-1,.,TRBV6-5,TRBD2,CASSYLSGGPTEQFF,TGTGCCAGCAGTTACTTATCGGGGGGGCCAACTGAGCAGTTCTTC
TRBJ2-7,.,TRBV18,TRBD2,CASSLPGTSSYEQYF,TGTGCCAGCTCCCTTCCCGGGACTAGCTCCTACGAGCAGTACTTC
TRBJ1-1,few,TRBV29-1,.,CSVEWGTANTEAFF,TGCAGCGTTGAGTGGGGCACGGCGAACACTGAAGCTTTCTTT
TRBJ1-3,.,TRBV7-9,TRBD1,CASSLWDSSGNTIYF,TGTGCCAGCAGCTTATGGGACAGCTCTGGAAACACCATATATTTT
TRBJ2-3,.,TRBV5-4,TRBD1,CASSAAQGAGTDTQYF,TGTGCCAGCAGCGCGGCGCAGGGGGCAGGCACAGATACGCAGTATTTT
TRBJ1-6,.,TRBV2,.,CASRATQHNSPLHF,TGTGCCAGCAGGGCGACACAACATAATTCACCCCTCCACTTT
TRBJ1-2,.,TRBV7-3,.,CASSREPSNYGYTF,TGTGCCAGCAGCCGAGAGCCGTCGAACTATGGCTACACCTTC
TRBJ1-6,once,TRBV30,TRBD1,CAWQGADNSPLHF,TGTGCCTGGCAGGGGGCGGATAATTCACCCCTCCACTTT
TRBJ1-1,.,TRBV9,.,CASSGVMSMNTEAFF,TGTGCCAGCAGCGGAGTGATGTCCATGAACACTGAAGCTTTCTTT
TRBJ2-1,.,TRBV27,.,CASSLTGGIFNEQFF,TGTGCCAGCAGTTTGACGGGGGGCATTTTCAATGAGCAGTTCTTC
TRBJ2-3,once,TRBV7-2,.,CASSGRTADTQYF,TGTGCCAGCAGCGGCCGGACAGCAGATACGCAGTATTTT
TRBJ2-7,.,TRBV5-1,TRBD2,CASSREASGYEQYF,TGCGCCAGCAGCCGGGAGGCTAGCGGGTACGAGCAGTACTTC
TRBJ2-7,.,TRBV6-2/TRBV6-3,TRBD1,CASSWDRAEQYF,TGTGCCAGCAGTTGGGACAGGGCGGAGCAGTACTTC
TRBJ1-2,.,TRBV5-1,.,CASSPEPDMYGYTF,TGCGCCAGCAGCCCAGAGCCCGACATGTATGGCTACACCTTC
TRBJ1-4,.,TRBV6-6,TRBD1,CASSYPRQGREKLFF,TGTGCCAGCAGTTACCCGAGACAGGGGCGAGAAAAACTGTTTTTT
TRBJ1-4,.,TRBV2,.,CASRGVVAVNEKLFF,TGTGCCAGCAGAGGAGTGGTGGCAGTTAATGAAAAACTGTTTTTT
TRBJ1-1,.,TRBV9,.,CASSGGSNLVMNTEAFF,TGTGCCAGCAGTGGAGGCAGCAACCTAGTCATGAACACTGAAGCTTTCTTT
TRBJ1-1,.,TRBV6-5,TRBD1,CASSYRAGQGNTEAFF,TGTGCCAGCAGTTACAGAGCTGGACAGGGGAACACTGAAGCTTTCTTT
TRBJ2-5,.,TRBV5-4,.,CASSYRQYQETQYF,TGTGCCAGCAGCTACAGACAATACCAAGAGACCCAGTACTTC
TRBJ1-1,.,TRBV10-3,.,CAISESMRGGMNTEAFF,TGTGCCATCAGTGAGTCAATGCGGGGGGGAATGAACACTGAAGCTTTCTTT
TRBJ2-3,few,TRBV4-2,.,CASSQESGSVYTQYF,TGTGCCAGCAGCCAAGAGTCGGGGTCGGTATATACGCAGTATTTT
TRBJ1-5,.,TRBV6-5,.,CASAGGGEVGQPQHF,TGTGCCAGCGCTGGCGGGGGGGAAGTAGGTCAGCCCCAGCATTTT
TRBJ2-3,.,TRBV7-9,TRBD1,CASSLIETGGVYTQYF,TGTGCCAGCAGCCTAATCGAGACAGGGGGTGTTTATACGCAGTATTTT
TRBJ1-4,.,TRBV5-1,TRBD1,CASSLSYGTGEKLFF,TGCGCCAGCAGCTTGTCCTATGGGACAGGTGAAAAACTGTTTTTT
TRBJ2-3,once,TRBV11-2,.,CASSLSLGAPDTQYF,TGTGCCAGCAGCTTATCGCTGGGGGCACCAGATACGCAGTATTTT
TRBJ2-7,.,TRBV28,.,CASSFYNEQYF,TGTGCCAGCAGTTTCTATAACGAGCAGTACTTC
TRBJ2-3,.,TRBV12-3/TRBV12-4,.,CASNTYSAGTQYF,TGTGCCAGCAATACTTACTCGGCGGGGACGCAGTATTTT
TRBJ1-4,.,TRBV19,.,CASRGGAANEKLFF,TGTGCCAGTAGGGGAGGGGCGGCTAATGAAAAACTGTTTTTT
TRBJ1-4,.,TRBV4-1,.,CASSPTANNEKLFF,TGCGCCAGCAGCCCGACTGCGAATAATGAAAAACTGTTTTTT
TRBJ2-5,.,TRBV7-9,TRBD1,CASSLDRVQETQYF,TGTGCCAGCAGCCTTGACAGGGTTCAAGAGACCCAGTACTTC
TRBJ1-2,.,TRBV27,.,CASSLIGSPSGYGYTF,TGTGCCAGCAGTTTAATCGGGTCCCCCTCGGGCTATGGCTACACCTTC
TRBJ2-7,.,TRBV28,TRBD2,CASRMLSGGLSSYEQYF,TGTGCCAGCAGGATGCTCAGCGGGGGCCTAAGCTCCTACGAGCAGTACTTC
TRBJ2-3,.,TRBV27,.,CASSLQYSSDTQYF,TGTGCCAGCAGTTTACAGTATTCGTCGGATACGCAGTATTTT
TRBJ1-4,.,TRBV9,.,CASNGRGATNEKLFF,TGTGCCAGCAACGGCCGGGGTGCAACTAATGAAAAACTGTTTTTT
TRBJ1-1,.,TRBV5-4,TRBD1,CASKNTGDTEAFF,TGTGCCAGCAAGAACACAGGGGACACTGAAGCTTTCTTT
TRBJ2-7,.,TRBV11-2,TRBD1,CASSLTGGSYEQYF,TGTGCCAGCAGCTTAACAGGGGGCTCCTACGAGCAGTACTTC
TRBJ1-1,.,TRBV7-9,TRBD1,CASSSPGQGNTEAFF,TGTGCCAGCAGCTCACCGGGACAGGGAAACACTGAAGCTTTCTTT
TRBJ2-7,few,TRBV7-3,TRBD1,CASSSGDRQYF,TGTGCCAGCAGCTCAGGGGACAGACAGTACTTC
TRBJ2-7,.,TRBV5-1,TRBD2,CASTIGTSAYEQYF,TGCGCCAGTACGATCGGGACTAGTGCTTACGAGCAGTACTTC
TRBJ1-2,.,TRBV4-1,.,CASSQTQDRANYGYTF,TGCGCCAGCAGCCAAACTCAGGACAGAGCTAACTATGGCTACACCTTC
TRBJ2-3,.,TRBV4-1,TRBD2,CASSQSWGLDTDTQYF,TGCGCCAGCAGCCAATCTTGGGGACTAGACACAGATACGCAGTATTTT
TRBJ1-1,.,TRBV18,.,CASSPPSGMNTEAFF,TGTGCCAGCTCACCACCTTCAGGGATGAACACTGAAGCTTTCTTT
TRBJ2-1,.,TRBV18,TRBD1,CASSPQGQEFF,TGTGCCAGCTCACCACAGGGACAGGAGTTCTTC
TRBJ2-7,.,TRBV5-1,TRBD1,CASSSQGASYEQYF,TGCGCCAGCAGCTCGCAGGGGGCGTCCTACGAGCAGTACTTC
TRBJ1-4,.,TRBV6-5,.,CASRPSYGGSEKLFF,TGTGCCAGCAGGCCTTCTTACGGGGGTAGTGAAAAACTGTTTTTT
TRBJ1-1,.,TRBV2,.,CASSITQGTEAFF,TGTGCCAGCAGTATTACACAGGGCACTGAAGCTTTCTTT
TRBJ1-2,.,TRBV9,.,CASSGARDRYGYTF,TGTGCCAGCAGCGGAGCTAGAGACCGCTATGGCTACACCTTC
TRBJ1-5,.,TRBV29-1,.,CSVGAGDQPQHF,TGCAGCGTTGGGGCAGGGGACCAGCCCCAGCATTTT
TRBJ2-1,.,TRBV27,.,CASSMGTSSYNEQFF,TGTGCCAGCAGTATGGGGACATCCTCCTACAATGAGCAGTTCTTC
TRBJ2-7,.,TRBV7-2,.,CASSLTDRLYEQYF,TGTGCCAGCAGTCTTACGGACAGACTCTACGAGCAGTACTTC